These 17 T cell receptor beta chains were sequenced from one sample in a study of OX40 agonist ivuxolimab in advanced cancers. The method behind the library was the immunoSEQ multiplex PCR assay. TCRdb carries this immuneACCESS record with in-frame sequences only. Its versions omit some clonotypes, under half of them owing to an unresolved V gene in the studies checked, with the rest unexplained. For this sample there are 6,000 to 9,500 clones; roughly 73% appear just once. The ten largest account for 50% to 65% of the sample. The sequencing here drew on CD4+ or CD8+ T cells sorted from blood, taken in a trial of the OX40 agonist ivuxolimab. Source of these receptors: an adult with an advanced solid tumor such as melanoma, head and neck, liver or kidney cancer.

Only a few counts were recorded for this clone. V and J are TRBV11-2 and TRBJ2-5, with TRBD2 matching 7 bases. The CDR3 totals 15 residues. Per the germline V gene, CDR1 is SGHAT and CDR2 is FQNNGV. V lost 1 base and J lost 5; bases outside the gene matches: 7. CDR3: CASSLGLAEMETQYF. The CDR3 DNA follows: TGTGCCAGCAGCTTAGGCCTAGCGGAGATGGAGACCCAGTACTTC.

This clone was counted ten times or more. The rearrangement uses TRBV7-2 and TRBJ1-2; D not resolved. Germline V CDR1 and CDR2: SGHTA, FQGNSA. Trimming pared 1 base from V and 7 bases from J, leaving 7 bases between. The CDR3 length is 12 residues. In nucleotides, the CDR3 is TGTGCCAGCAGCTTAGGGGCACGTGGCTACACCTTC. This encodes CASSLGARGYTF.

The chain carries TRBV10-2 and TRBJ2-1; D is ambiguous. The ends were cut back, 6 bases at V and 5 bases at J, with 8 bases in the middle. The CDR3 runs 12 residues. In germline, CDR1 is WSHSY, CDR2 SAAADI. The CDR3, as DNA: TGCGCCAGCAGCGCTGGAGACAATGAGCAGTTCTTC. This encodes CASSAGDNEQFF.

About this clone itself: A junction boundary mismatches the germline segment, possibly from a read error. The J gene is TRBJ2-1, the V gene TRBV11-1; D ambiguous. In germline, CDR1 is SGHAT, CDR2 FQDESV (reference sequence). This CDR3 has 10 amino acids. The CDR3: CASSESDLVF. CDR3 nucleotide sequence: TGTGCCAGCAGCGAGTCGGATTTAGTCTTC.

V and J are TRBV6-6 and TRBJ1-1; possible D gene TRBD1, 5 bases. CDR1 MNHNY and CDR2 SVGAGI come from the germline V gene (reference sequence). V lost 1 base, J lost 2 bases, and 8 bases lay in between. The length of the CDR3 is 14 residues. The CDR3 here is CASSYFRDNTEAFF. The CDR3 DNA reads TGTGCCAGCAGTTACTTCAGGGACAACACTGAAGCTTTCTTT.

The chain couples TRBV7-9 to TRBJ2-5, with D tentatively TRBD1 or TRBD2 (5 bases each). The CDR3 has 13 amino acids. Germline CDR1 is SEHNR and CDR2 is FQNEAQ (reference sequence). The CDR3 spells CAIDQGPQETQYF. DNA for the CDR3: TGTGCAATCGACCAGGGACCACAAGAGACCCAGTACTTC.

This CDR3 reads CASSLLGYQETQYF. The CDR3 DNA is TGTGCCAGCAGTTTACTCGGGTATCAAGAGACCCAGTACTTC. The gene calls are TRBV6-5 and TRBJ2-5; D unclear. This CDR3 has 14 residues. V was cut by 4 bases and J by 2 bases, with 11 bases left in between. CDR1 MNHEY and CDR2 SVGAGI come from the germline V gene.

The chain combines TRBV18 with TRBJ2-3, with 12 bases that match TRBD2. The CDR3 has 15 residues. Germline assignment: CDR1 KGHSH and CDR2 LQKENI. The junction had 4 bases not matched to a gene; V was cut back by 3 bases and J by 6 bases. CDR3 DNA: TGTGCCAGCTCACCTTGGACTAGCGGGATTGATACGCAGTATTTT. The encoded protein is CASSPWTSGIDTQYF.

CDR3 nucleotides: TGCGCCAGCAGTCCGACAGGGGGAGCTAACTATGGCTACACCTTC. It encodes CASSPTGGANYGYTF. The J gene is TRBJ1-2, the V gene TRBV5-1, with 9 positions matching TRBD1. CDR1 SGHRS and CDR2 YFSETQ come from the germline V gene. V was pared by 5 bases and J by 0 bases, with 5 bases of the junction left unmatched. This CDR3 has 15 residues.

In its sample, this clone was seen once. The chain carries TRBV19 and TRBJ2-1, with a tentative D call TRBD2 (7 bases). The CDR3 extends over 15 amino acids. Per germline, CDR1 LNHDA and CDR2 SQIVND (reference sequence). Trimming took off 8 bases at V and 9 bases at J, with 23 bases between the two ends. CDR3: CASGLHAQGRGEQFF. In DNA, the CDR3 is TGTGCCAGTGGCCTTCATGCTCAGGGGAGGGGTGAGCAGTTCTTC.

The rearrangement links TRBV5-1 to TRBJ1-2; TRBD1 matches at 10 bases. The CDR3 length is 13 residues. V was pared by 4 bases and J by 6 bases, with 3 bases of the junction left unmatched. The germline CDR1 and CDR2 sequences are SGHRS and YFSETQ. The CDR3 DNA follows: TGCGCCAGCAGCCAGGGGACAGGGGATGGCTACACCTTC. Amino acid sequence: CASSQGTGDGYTF.

In its sample, this clone ranks as medium-sized. The rearrangement links TRBV29-1 to TRBJ2-1, with a weak D call TRBD1 (5 bases). The V gene's germline CDR1 is SQVTM and CDR2 ANQGSEA. The germline V and J ends were trimmed by 3 bases and 8 bases, with 5 bases remaining between them. The CDR3 covers 10 residues. CDR3 amino acids: CSVDRDEQFF. The CDR3 DNA reads TGCAGCGTTGACAGGGATGAGCAGTTCTTC.

This chain uses TRBV5-1 with TRBJ1-6; D uncertain. The CDR3 has 15 residues. Germline V gives CDR1 SGHRS, CDR2 YFSETQ. The germline V and J ends were trimmed by 2 bases and 0 bases, with 6 bases remaining between them. The chain's CDR3 is CASSFAGSYNSPLHF. The CDR3 bases are TGCGCCAGCAGCTTCGCTGGCTCCTATAATTCACCCCTCCACTTT. The variable domain in full, completed from reference TRBV5-1 and TRBJ1-6, reads KAGVTQTPRYLIKTRGQQVTLSCSPISGHRSVSWYQQTPGQGLQFLFEYFSETQRNKGNFPGRFSGRQFSNSRSEMNVSTLELGDSALYLCASSFAGSYNSPLHFGNGTRLTVT.

The chain carries TRBV7-9 and TRBJ1-1; no clear D gene. This CDR3 has 11 residues. CDR1 and CDR2 (germline): SEHNR, FQNEAQ (reference sequence). V was trimmed by 2 bases and J by 11 bases, leaving 9 bases between them. In DNA form, the CDR3 reads TGTGCCAGCAGCTTAATAGGGTACGCTTTCTTT. This codes for CASSLIGYAFF.

This sequence joins TRBV6-5 and TRBJ1-1, with no clear D. The germline V gene encodes CDR1 MNHEY and CDR2 SVGAGI. Trimming took 2 bases from V and 6 from J, leaving 10 bases between them. The CDR3 totals 13 residues. CDR3 amino acids: CASSYNVRAEAFF. The DNA for the CDR3 is TGTGCCAGCAGTTACAACGTGAGGGCTGAAGCTTTCTTT.

CDR3 protein: CASSPLAGETYNEQFF. Written as DNA, the CDR3 is TGTGCCAGCAGCCCGCTAGCGGGAGAGACCTACAATGAGCAGTTCTTC. The chain uses TRBV7-3 and TRBJ2-1, with 10 bases matching TRBD2. Germline loops: CDR1 SGHTA, CDR2 FQGTGA. This CDR3 contains 16 residues. V was clipped by 5 bases and J by 2 bases; unmatched bases: 6.

The table lists this clone with a count of one. V is TRBV20-1 and J is TRBJ2-3; D is ambiguous. In germline, CDR1 is DFQATT, CDR2 SNEGSKA (reference sequence). CDR3 length: 11 residues. The V gene lost 6 bases and the J gene lost 6 bases, with 10 bases spanning the gap. CDR3 in amino acids: CSALTRDTQYF. CDR3 DNA sequence: TGCAGTGCATTGACCAGGGATACGCAGTATTTT.